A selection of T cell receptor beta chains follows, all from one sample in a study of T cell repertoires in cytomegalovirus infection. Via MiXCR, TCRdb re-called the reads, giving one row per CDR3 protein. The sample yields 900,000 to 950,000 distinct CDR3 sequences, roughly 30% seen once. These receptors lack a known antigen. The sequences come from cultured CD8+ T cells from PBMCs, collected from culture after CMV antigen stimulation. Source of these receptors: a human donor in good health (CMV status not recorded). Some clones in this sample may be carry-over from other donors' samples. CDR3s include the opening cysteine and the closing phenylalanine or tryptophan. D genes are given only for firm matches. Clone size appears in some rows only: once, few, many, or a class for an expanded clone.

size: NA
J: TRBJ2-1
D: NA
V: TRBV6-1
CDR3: CASSDPGRSNEQFF
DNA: TGTGCCAGCAGCGATCCGGGACGGAGCAATGAGCAGTTCTTC

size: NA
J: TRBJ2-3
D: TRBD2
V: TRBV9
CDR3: CASSLPGTSPTDTQYF
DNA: TGTGCCAGCAGCCTACCCGGGACTAGCCCCACAGATACGCAGTATTTT

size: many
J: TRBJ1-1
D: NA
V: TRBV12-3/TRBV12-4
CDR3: CASREPGRNTEAFF
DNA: TGTGCCAGCAGGGAGCCGGGACGGAACACTGAAGCTTTCTTT

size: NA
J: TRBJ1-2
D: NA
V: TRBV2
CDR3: CASSELGRTINYGYTF
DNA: TGTGCCAGCAGTGAACTTGGCAGAACAATCAACTATGGCTACACCTTC

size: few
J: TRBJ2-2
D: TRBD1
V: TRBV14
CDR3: CASSHARTGATFNTGELFF
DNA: TGTGCCAGCAGCCATGCCAGGACAGGGGCGACTTTCAACACCGGGGAGCTGTTTTTT

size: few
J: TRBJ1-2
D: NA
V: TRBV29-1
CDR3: CSTPRAANYGYTF
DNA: TGCAGCACCCCAAGGGCAGCTAACTATGGCTACACCTTC

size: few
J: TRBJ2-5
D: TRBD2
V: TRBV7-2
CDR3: CASSSSVAGGETQYF
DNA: TGTGCCAGCAGCTCCTCGGTAGCGGGGGGGGAGACCCAGTACTTC

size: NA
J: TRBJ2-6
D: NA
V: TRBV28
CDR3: CASNGLASSGANVLTF
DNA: TGTGCCAGCAATGGACTCGCTTCCTCTGGGGCCAACGTCCTGACTTTC

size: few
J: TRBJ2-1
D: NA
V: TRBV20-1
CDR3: CSADSSSYNEQFF
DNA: TGCAGCGCTGACAGTAGCTCCTACAATGAGCAGTTCTTC

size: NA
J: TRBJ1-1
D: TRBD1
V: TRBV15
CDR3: CATSPRQGRNTEAFF
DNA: TGTGCCACCAGCCCAAGACAGGGGAGGAACACTGAAGCTTTCTTT

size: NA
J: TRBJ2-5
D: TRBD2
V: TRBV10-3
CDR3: CAISDGSGVYREQETQYF
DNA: TGTGCCATCAGTGACGGGAGCGGGGTCTACCGGGAGCAGGAGACCCAGTACTTC

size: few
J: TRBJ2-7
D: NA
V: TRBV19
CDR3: CASQGYDEQYF
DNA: TGTGCCAGTCAGGGGTACGACGAGCAGTACTTC

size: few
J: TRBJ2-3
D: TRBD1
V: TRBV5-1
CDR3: CASSFGQGALTDTQYF
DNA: TGCGCCAGCAGCTTCGGACAGGGGGCCCTAACAGATACGCAGTATTTT

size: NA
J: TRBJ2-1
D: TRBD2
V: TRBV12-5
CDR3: CASGLAGTYNEQFF
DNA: TGTGCTAGTGGCTTAGCGGGAACCTACAATGAGCAGTTCTTC

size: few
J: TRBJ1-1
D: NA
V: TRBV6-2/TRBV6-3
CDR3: CASSLLGGRDTEAFF
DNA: TGTGCCAGCAGTCTCCTCGGGGGGCGGGACACTGAAGCTTTCTTT

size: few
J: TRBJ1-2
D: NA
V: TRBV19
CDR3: CASGYSGKNGYTF
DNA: TGTGCCAGTGGATATTCAGGGAAGAATGGCTACACCTTC

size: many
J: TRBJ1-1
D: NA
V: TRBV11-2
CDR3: CASSYQVNTEAFF
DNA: TGTGCCAGCAGCTATCAGGTGAACACTGAAGCTTTCTTT

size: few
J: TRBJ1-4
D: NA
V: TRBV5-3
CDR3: CASSLGERDEKLFF
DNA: TGTGCCAGCAGCTTGGGGGAGCGGGATGAAAAACTGTTTTTT

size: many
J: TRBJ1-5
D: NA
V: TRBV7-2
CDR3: CASSSAGARNQPQHF
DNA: TGTGCCAGCAGCTCCGCCGGGGCGCGCAATCAGCCCCAGCATTTT

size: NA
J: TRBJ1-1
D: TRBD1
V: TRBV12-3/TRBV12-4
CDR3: CASNWDREDTEAFF
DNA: TGTGCCAGCAACTGGGACAGGGAGGACACTGAAGCTTTCTTT

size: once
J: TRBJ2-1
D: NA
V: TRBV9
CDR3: CASSNRGSSYNEQFF
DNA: TGTGCCAGCAGCAACCGTGGAAGCTCCTACAATGAGCAGTTCTTC

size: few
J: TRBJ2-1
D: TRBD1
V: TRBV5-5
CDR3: CASSAAGQGYNEQFF
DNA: TGTGCCAGCAGCGCCGCGGGACAGGGGTACAATGAGCAGTTCTTC

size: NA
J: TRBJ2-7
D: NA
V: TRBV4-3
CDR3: CASSQVSTDSYEQYF
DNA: TGCGCCAGCAGCCAAGTATCGACAGACTCCTACGAGCAGTACTTC

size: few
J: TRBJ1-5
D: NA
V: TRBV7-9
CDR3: CASSLKRHNQPQHF
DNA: TGTGCCAGCAGCTTAAAGAGACACAATCAGCCCCAGCATTTT

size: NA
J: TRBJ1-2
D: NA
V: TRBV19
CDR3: CATRGFDYGYTF
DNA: TGTGCCACCAGGGGTTTCGACTATGGCTACACCTTC

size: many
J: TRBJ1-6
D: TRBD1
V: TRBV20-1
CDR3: CSGRQGDYNSPLHF
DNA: TGCAGTGGGCGCCAGGGGGACTATAATTCACCCCTCCACTTT

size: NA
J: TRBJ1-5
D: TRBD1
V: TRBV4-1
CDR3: CASSQEPWQGANQPQHF
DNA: TGCGCCAGCAGCCAAGAGCCCTGGCAGGGGGCGAATCAGCCCCAGCATTTT

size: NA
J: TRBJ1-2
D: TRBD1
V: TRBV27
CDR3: CASSSSTGLLGYTF
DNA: TGTGCCAGCAGTTCCTCGACAGGGCTGCTTGGCTACACCTTC

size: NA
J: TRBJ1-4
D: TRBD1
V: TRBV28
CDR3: CASSPRTGADEKLFF
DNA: TGTGCCAGCAGTCCTCGGACAGGGGCCGACGAAAAACTGTTTTTT

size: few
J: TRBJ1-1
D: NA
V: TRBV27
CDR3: CASSLSRGDTEAFF
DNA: TGTGCCAGCAGTTTAAGTCGGGGGGACACTGAAGCTTTCTTT

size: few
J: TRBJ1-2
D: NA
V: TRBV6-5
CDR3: CASSYSGVRANYGYTF
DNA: TGTGCCAGCAGTTACTCGGGGGTTAGAGCTAACTATGGCTACACCTTC